The T cell receptor beta chain under discussion was sequenced for a study of blood T cell repertoires in COVID-19. As for the study in general: Sample material is recorded as cDNA or gDNA derived from T cells, B-cell-depleted T cells, or PBMCs.

This table comes from immunoSEQ multiplex PCR, and its TCRdb copy is limited to in-frame clones, with some not included. The sample has about 80,000 clones, about 84% seen once. This receptor was identified in a human donor in a cohort sampled during active COVID-19. The sequenced sample consisted of peripheral blood.

This chain's CDR3 is CASSVDVSSYNSPLHF. CDR3 in DNA: TGTGCCAGCAGCGTAGATGTGAGCTCCTATAATTCACCCCTCCACTTT. This sequence joins TRBV9 and TRBJ1-6; D call uncertain. Trimming shortened V by 0 bases and J by 0 bases, and 7 bases separated the two germline ends. This CDR3 is 16 amino acids long. Germline V gene sequence: CDR1 SGDLS, CDR2 YYNGEE.